This TCR beta chain emerged from a study of HIV-infected patients and healthy controls. By sample share, this clonotype is medium-sized (0.01 to 0.1%). cDNA was made from 500 ng RNA using alpha and beta constant primers. Using multiplexing indices, alpha and beta chain libraries were generated apart by chain-specific third strand synthesis. Ligation attached cDNA to a 5' RACE adapter that carried a random hexamer and SP2 site. Two random hexamers, added before amplification and joined, formed each molecule's 12-nucleotide barcode. TCRdb re-analysed the 5' RACE reads in MiXCR, keeping a single row per CDR3 protein. The data show about 16,000 distinct CDR3 sequences, around 9.2% seen once. All unsorted peripheral T cells were captured because whole blood was used without fractionation. Germline V gene lookup returns CDR1 SQVTM and CDR2 ANQGSEA. The CDR3 has 15 amino acids. V shed 3 bases and J shed 1 base, with 15 bases lying between them.

This chain links TRBV29-1 with TRBJ1-1; a possible D gene is TRBD1 (6 bases). The receptor's source is an adult in good health. Sequencing was done on a sample of blood. In DNA, the CDR3 is TGCAGCGTTGACGAGACAGGATATCCGAACACTGAAGCTTTCTTT. Translating gives CSVDETGYPNTEAFF.